The entry below gives a single T cell receptor beta chain sequence along with its context. The antigen it recognizes is unknown. Base qualities were left out, and no much larger clone turns up one base away. V loses 3 bases at its end and J loses 3 bases; junction bases beyond the gene matches: 11. Spanning cysteine to phenylalanine, the CDR3 consists of 18 amino acids. The sequence is cut down to CDR3 DNA, 54 bases in frame from base 1. The method was 5' RACE. Sequencing relied on an Illumina HiSeq 2000. Template switching added a universal primer binding site, and the final cDNA carried a unique molecular identifier that allowed TCR cDNA molecules to be counted accurately. Specific primers in the conserved constant-segment region were used to synthesize first-strand cDNA for TCR alpha and beta chains. To control for contamination, every cDNA library carried two barcodes: a SMART-Mk sample barcode plus Illumina barcodes. TruSeq adapter sequences, together with Illumina sample barcodes, were added in two successive PCR steps. The Illumina HiSeq platform was used with custom primers to sequence TCR alpha and beta cDNA libraries. In the source study's methods: Unique molecular identifiers were extracted from raw reads with MiGEC, and CDR3 positions were determined with MiXCR. Recombination models were inferred per individual with the repgenHMM and IGoR tools using an EM algorithm. The analysis of shared clonotypes was done with the tcR package in R, with sharing normalized by the product of cloneset sizes. To study raw recombination free of thymic and clonal selection effects, out-of-frame nonproductive sequences were analyzed. TCRdb ran its own pipeline on the public reads, namely fastp trimming at Q25 and MiXCR clone calling, and kept in-frame beta chains. Entries that share a CDR3 protein sequence are merged under the most common genes and DNA. The V and J calls shown here were made by TCRdb, not taken from the authors' results. This sample has around 960,000 distinct CDR3 sequences in its table, and about 12% of those were observed once. The ten largest clones capture around 1.6% of the sample.

This entry comes from a study of identical twins (TCRdb year 2016). For the study in its entirety: TCR alpha and beta repertoires from monozygotic twins, unrelated adults of various ages and cord blood were deep-sequenced to test whether fetal clonotypes persist. Replicate twin experiments were performed at different times using different library preparation protocols to rule out contamination.

All donors were healthy Caucasians. Three pairs of female monozygotic twins, all aged roughly 18 to 29 years, were included in the twin cohort. The RNA used for TCR libraries was isolated from peripheral blood mononuclear cells. Study-level results and caveats: Compared with coincidental sharing between unrelated individuals, an excess of low generation-probability sequences was observed among out-of-frame TCR alpha sequences shared between twins. Fewer insertions were carried by abundant cord blood beta clonotypes, a similar but weaker trend appeared in young adult naive repertoires, and no such trend appeared in memory repertoires. Because the same donors could not be followed over many years, the conclusions depended on cross-sectional statistical analysis. Recombination models systematically underestimated out-of-frame TCR alpha sharing in monozygotic twins but agreed with sharing between unrelated individuals. Zero-insertion analyses could be partly confounded by invariant T cells such as MAIT and iNKT, though diverse VJ usage argued against such confounding for most clonotypes. In beta out-of-frame sequences, excess twin sharing was weaker, because having fewer shared sequences lowered the signal-to-noise ratio.

The same sample was also studied in work on yellow fever vaccine responses in identical twins. As that second paper reports: According to the authors, the vaccine-induced T cell response in identical twins seemed to be partly convergent and partly specific to each individual. The study precisely tracked vaccine-responding T cell clones in identical twins.

The chain is encoded by TRBV12-3 or TRBV12-4 joined to TRBJ2-1, and TRBD2 aligns with 10 junction nucleotides. The receptor was derived from a woman between 18 and 29 years old in good health. The sample comprised PBMCs. The DNA sequence is TGTGCCAGCAGTTTTAGGTGGGCTCCTAGCGGGAGCTACAATGAGCAGTTCTTC. The translation is CASSFRWAPSGSYNEQFF.